A single sample is the source of the 13 T cell receptor beta chains below, sequenced in a study of blood T cell repertoires in COVID-19. Profiling relied on immunoSEQ multiplex PCR, and the TCRdb table lists in-frame clones only, not all of them. The sample lists hundreds of thousands of clones, more than 75% occurring once. Sequences were obtained from PBMCs or T cells enriched from blood (not recorded which). The receptor set was obtained from a woman aged 25-40 years who had recovered from COVID-19.

This clone was counted once. The rearrangement uses TRBV2 and TRBJ2-5, with D tentatively TRBD2 (6 bases). V dropped 4 bases and J dropped 5 bases, with 14 bases sitting between them. Germline CDR1 SNHLY, CDR2 FYNNEI. The CDR3 covers 14 residues. The CDR3 here is CASSGRASVETQYF. CDR3 coding DNA: TGTGCCAGCAGTGGTAGGGCTAGCGTGGAGACCCAGTACTTC.

The table lists this clone with a few counts. This chain joins TRBV5-4 and TRBJ1-2; 9 bases are shared with TRBD1. The CDR3 has 14 amino acids. CDR1 SGHNT and CDR2 YYREEE come from the germline V gene (reference sequence). With 4 bases clipped from V and 3 bases from J, the junction kept 4 bases outside the gene matches. CDR3 region: CASSPRTGDYGYTF. The CDR3 region has the DNA TGTGCCAGCAGCCCTCGGACAGGGGACTATGGCTACACCTTC.

The genes are TRBV24-1 and TRBJ1-2, with D hard to call. Germline CDR1 is KGHDR and CDR2 is SFDVKD. The V and J ends lost 2 bases and 4 bases respectively, with 4 bases between them. The CDR3 sequence is 12 residues long. The CDR3 sequence: CATSDWAYGYTF. The CDR3 DNA follows: TGTGCCACCAGTGATTGGGCCTATGGCTACACCTTC.

The chain employs TRBV9 and TRBJ1-5; no definite D call. The CDR3 has 13 residues. The V gene's germline CDR1 is SGDLS and CDR2 YYNGEE. Trimming left V 0 bases short and J 5 bases short, with 6 bases between. CDR3 DNA: TGTGCCAGCAGCGTAGACCCAGATCAGCCCCAGCATTTT. Amino acids: CASSVDPDQPQHF.

V usage is TRBV10-3 and J usage is TRBJ2-7, with 9 bases fitting TRBD1. Trimming removed 10 bases from V and 3 bases from J; junction bases left unmatched: 19. CDR1 ENHRY and CDR2 SYGVKD come from the germline V gene. The CDR3 is made up of 17 amino acids. CDR3 DNA sequence: TGTGCCAAGGGGACAGGGCGGCGGGAGCAACGGAACTACGAGCAGTACTTC. Its protein product is CAKGTGRREQRNYEQYF.

CDR3 residues: CASSREGGYNEQFF. The CDR3 nucleotides read TGTGCCAGCAGCAGGGAGGGCGGTTACAATGAGCAGTTCTTC. The chain links TRBV5-4 to TRBJ2-1; the match to TRBD2 covers 7 bases. CDR1 is SGHNT, CDR2 YYREEE, per germline (reference sequence). The ends lost 4 bases at V and 4 bases at J; junction bases unmatched: 5. This CDR3 comprises 14 residues.

The J gene is TRBJ2-7, the V gene TRBV28; no firm D call. The CDR3 consists of 13 residues. The germline V gene encodes CDR1 MDHEN and CDR2 SYDVKM. V was cut by 3 bases and J by 5 bases, with 11 bases left in between. The CDR3, as DNA: TGTGCCAGCAGTTTGCGGCAAATTGACGAGCAGTACTTC. Translated: CASSLRQIDEQYF.

The chain carries TRBV3-1 (or the pseudogene TRBV3-2) and TRBJ2-1; 11 bases agree with TRBD2. The germline gives CDR1 LGHDT, CDR2 YNNKEL (reference sequence). The CDR3 contains 16 residues. Trimming at V came to 4 bases and at J to 3 bases, leaving 5 bases not matched to a gene. The CDR3: CASSLHSGGDYNEQFF. In nucleotides, the CDR3 is TGTGCCAGCAGCCTCCATAGCGGGGGGGACTACAATGAGCAGTTCTTC.

With respect to this clone: Additional DNA sequences in this sample encode the identical CDR3. V usage is TRBV11-2 and J usage is TRBJ1-1; tentatively, D is TRBD1 (6 bases). The CDR3 sequence is 12 residues long. With 5 bases removed from V and 8 bases from J, the gap between germline ends came to 12 bases. Germline CDR1 reads SGHAT; CDR2 reads FQNNGV. The CDR3 coding sequence is TGTGCCAGCAGCCCTGACAGGACGGAAGCTTTCTTT. The encoded protein is CASSPDRTEAFF.

This clone was detected only a few times. The chain links TRBV18 to TRBJ1-1; TRBD1 might be the D (5 bases). The CDR3 extends over 16 amino acids. The germline CDR1 and CDR2 sequences are KGHSH and LQKENI. Deletions cut 0 bases from V and 6 bases from J, with 17 bases between. CDR3 coding DNA: TGTGCCAGCTCACCACCGGGGACGGGGCGCGGGGCTGAAGCTTTCTTT. Protein: CASSPPGTGRGAEAFF. Drawing the rest from reference TRBV18 and TRBJ1-1, the complete variable domain is NAGVMQNPRHLVRRRGQEARLRCSPMKGHSHVYWYRQLPEEGLKFMVYLQKENIIDESGMPKERFSAEFPKEGPSILRIQQVVRGDSAAYFCASSPPGTGRGAEAFFGQGTRLTVV.

In regard to this clone: At the DNA level, this CDR3 is encoded by other sequences in the same sample as well. The chain combines TRBV19 with TRBJ2-7; 9 bases are a match to TRBD2. The CDR3 consists of 14 residues. Germline V gives CDR1 LNHDA, CDR2 SQIVND (reference sequence). V lost 3 bases and J lost 1; bases outside the gene matches: 1. CDR3 region: CASSMAGGSYEQYF. The CDR3 nucleotides read TGTGCCAGTAGTATGGCGGGGGGGTCCTACGAGCAGTACTTC.

The CDR3 sequence: CASSRDRGLYNEQFF. CDR3 in DNA: TGTGCCAGCAGCCGGGACAGGGGACTCTACAATGAGCAGTTCTTC. V gene TRBV14 combines with J gene TRBJ2-1, with 10 nucleotides matching TRBD1. CDR1 and CDR2 from the germline V gene are SGHDN and FVKESK. The CDR3 totals 15 residues. V was pared by 4 bases and J by 3 bases, with 3 bases of the junction left unmatched.

The gene calls are TRBV4-2 and TRBJ2-3; 9 positions match TRBD2. CDR1 and CDR2 from the germline V gene are LGHNA and YNFKEQ. The CDR3 totals 18 residues. Trimming removed 0 bases from V and 2 bases from J; junction bases left unmatched: 9. The CDR3 spells CASSQDSATSGNTDTQYF. In nucleotides, the CDR3 is TGTGCCAGCAGCCAAGATTCCGCGACTAGCGGTAACACAGATACGCAGTATTTT.